This T cell receptor beta chain was profiled in a study of beta chain features in type 1 diabetes. Overall study: Patients were similar to healthy donors in age and gender (as well as in cell yields).

Study findings and constraints: Healthy donors had naive, central memory and Treg TCRB repertoires that appeared less similar than those seen among patients.

The length of the CDR3 is 17 residues. The germline V gene has CDR1 GTSNPN and CDR2 SVGIG (reference sequence). The J segment lost 7 bases and the V segment lost 3 bases, leaving 15 bases of the junction unmatched. As every portion of the isolated RNA was reverse transcribed, the sequencing read expressed TCRB transcripts. Average reads for naive, central memory and regulatory T cell samples were several million. Method: immunoSEQ multiplex PCR; TCRdb's copy keeps in-frame clones and lacks some. This table has 200,000 to 250,000 clones, 9.5% to 13% appearing once. The sample holds many counts of this clone. Antigen: not known. Based on CD45RO/CCR7/CD25/CD127/CD95/CD27, CD4+ regulatory, stem cell-like memory, naive and central memory cells were sorted.

The chain is built from TRBV30 and TRBJ2-7, with TRBD2 matching over 13 bases. This receptor was identified in a young man in good health. The sequenced material came from central memory CD4+ T cells from blood. The CDR3 protein is CAWSLYIGLAGVSEQYF. CDR3 nucleotide sequence: TGTGCCTGGAGCCTGTATATCGGACTAGCGGGAGTAAGTGAGCAGTACTTC.